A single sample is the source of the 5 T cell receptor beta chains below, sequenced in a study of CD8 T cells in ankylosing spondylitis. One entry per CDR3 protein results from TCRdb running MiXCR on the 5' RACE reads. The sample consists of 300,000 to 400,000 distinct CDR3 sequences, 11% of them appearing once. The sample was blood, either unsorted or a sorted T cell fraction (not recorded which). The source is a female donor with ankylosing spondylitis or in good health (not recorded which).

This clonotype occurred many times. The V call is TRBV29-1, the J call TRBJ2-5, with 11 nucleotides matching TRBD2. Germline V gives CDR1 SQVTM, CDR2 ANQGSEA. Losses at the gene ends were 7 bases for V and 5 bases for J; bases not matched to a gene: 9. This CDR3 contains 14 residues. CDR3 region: CSAVVAGGLETQYF. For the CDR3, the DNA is TGCAGCGCAGTAGTAGCGGGAGGGCTCGAGACCCAGTACTTC.

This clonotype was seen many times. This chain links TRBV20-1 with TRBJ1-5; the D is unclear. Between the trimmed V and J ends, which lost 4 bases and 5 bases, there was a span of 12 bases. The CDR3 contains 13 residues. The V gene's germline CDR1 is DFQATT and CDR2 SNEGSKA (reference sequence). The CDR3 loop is CSAKVQKYQPQHF. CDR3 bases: TGCAGTGCTAAAGTCCAGAAGTATCAGCCCCAGCATTTT.

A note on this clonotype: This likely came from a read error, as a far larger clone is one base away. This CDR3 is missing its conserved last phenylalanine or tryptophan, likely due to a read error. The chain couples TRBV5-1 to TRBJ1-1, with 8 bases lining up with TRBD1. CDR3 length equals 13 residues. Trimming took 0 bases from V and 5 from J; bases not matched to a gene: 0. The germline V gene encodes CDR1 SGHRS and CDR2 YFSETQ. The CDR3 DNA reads TGCGCCAGCAGCTTGGACAGGGGGACTGAAGCTTTCCTT. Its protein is CASSLDRGTEAFL.

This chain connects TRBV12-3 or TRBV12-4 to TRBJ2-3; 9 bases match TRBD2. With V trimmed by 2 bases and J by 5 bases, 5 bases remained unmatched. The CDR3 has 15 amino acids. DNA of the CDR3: TGTGCCAGCAGTTTAATGGTAGCGGGAGTAGATACGCAGTATTTT. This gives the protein CASSLMVAGVDTQYF.

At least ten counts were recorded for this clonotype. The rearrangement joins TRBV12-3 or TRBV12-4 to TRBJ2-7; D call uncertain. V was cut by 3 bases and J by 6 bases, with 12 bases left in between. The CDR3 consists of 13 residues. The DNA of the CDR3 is TGTGCCAGCAGTTTTGGCCGAGAGCGCGAGCAGTACTTC. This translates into CASSFGREREQYF.